The 9 T cell receptor beta chains below were found in one sample sequenced in a study of tissue T cells after allogeneic stem cell transplantation. Time point denoted: mouse harvest day 7 after allogeneic transplant. Tail vein injection delivered 10^7 T-cell-depleted bone marrow cells and 10^6 splenic CD5+ T cells. Sequencing was performed with immunoSEQ multiplex PCR; in TCRdb, only in-frame clones are kept and a portion is missing. Of approximately 11,000 clones in the sample, more than 30% were seen once. The specimen sequenced was skin. Source of these receptors: a female BALB/c mouse given C57BL/6 T cells with graft-versus-host disease after an allogeneic hematopoietic cell transplant.

In its sample, this clone was seen a few times. Gene labels here are mouse ones. Read coverage stops 1 residue before the CDR3 terminus; the germline J gene supplies the remainder. This chain joins TRBV2 and TRBJ1-1; unclear D gene. Trimming removed 3 bases from V and 1 base from J, with 3 bases in between. CDR1 is LGHNA and CDR2 is YSYQKL in the germline V gene. This CDR3 has 12 amino acids. CDR3 DNA, as far as it was read: TGTGCCAGCAGCCACGGGAACACAGAAGTCTTC. Translation gives CASSHGNTEVF. The whole CDR3 sequence reads CASSHGNTEVFF.

This clone qualifies as medium-sized. Gene names denote mouse genes. The DNA read from the CDR3 is TGTGCCAGCAGCCAAGATCGGGGGGGGAGAGGAAATACGCTCTAT. It specifies CASSQDRGGRGNTLY. The complete CDR3 reads CASSQDRGGRGNTLYF. The chain carries TRBV2 and TRBJ1-3, with D tentatively TRBD1 (5 bases). The CDR3 extends 1 residue past the end of the read, so its final part is completed from the germline J gene. There are 16 residues in the CDR3. Per germline, CDR1 LGHNA and CDR2 YSYQKL. Trimming stripped 0 bases from V and 4 bases from J, with 13 bases between.

With regard to this clone: Mouse germline and gene names are used. Sequencing ends 1 residue short of the CDR3 end; the germline J gene provides the rest. The chain links TRBV31 to TRBJ1-4; TRBD1 might be the D (6 bases). Germline CDR1 GKSSPN, CDR2 SITVG. This CDR3 comprises 14 residues. The V gene lost 1 base and the J gene lost 1 base, with 7 bases spanning the gap. The CDR3 loop is CAWSPGHSNERLFF. Partial CDR3 DNA: TGTGCCTGGAGTCCGGGACATTCCAACGAAAGATTATTT.

Regarding this clone: Gene names are the mouse ones. The read ends 1 residue before the CDR3 terminus; that terminus is restored from the germline J gene. V gene TRBV2 combines with J gene TRBJ2-4; D uncertain. Germline lookup yields CDR1 LGHNA and CDR2 YSYQKL. The CDR3 spans 12 residues. V lost 0 bases and J 6 bases, leaving 4 bases between the germline ends. The CDR3 loop reads CASSQDGNTLYF. The CDR3 bases that were read are TGTGCCAGCAGCCAAGATGGGAACACCTTGTAC.

Details on this clone: Gene labels here are mouse ones. The missing CDR3 end, 1 residue past where the read stops, is filled in from the germline J gene. V gene TRBV26 combines with J gene TRBJ2-4; D may be TRBD2 (6 bases). Looked up from germline, CDR1 is KGHPV and CDR2 is FQNQEV (reference sequence). Trimming stripped 4 bases from V and 5 bases from J, with 10 bases between. The CDR3 covers 13 residues. The chain's CDR3 is CASSPDWRNTLYF. The part of the CDR3 DNA that was read is TGTGCCAGCAGTCCCGACTGGAGAAACACCTTGTAC.

This clone was counted between two and nine times. Gene names denote mouse genes. The read gets to within 1 residue of the CDR3 end, and the germline J gene fills in the rest. V usage is TRBV26 and J usage is TRBJ1-1, with D maybe TRBD1 (5 bases). CDR1 and CDR2 (germline): KGHPV, FQNQEV (reference sequence). Trimming cost V 0 bases and J 7 bases, with 9 bases left between them. This CDR3 has 13 amino acids. CDR3 DNA (partial): TGTGCCAGCAGTCTGTCTGGGGGAAGAGAAGTCTTC. It translates to CASSLSGGREVF. From start to end, the CDR3 is CASSLSGGREVFF.

In its sample, this clone was seen a few times. Gene names refer to mouse genes. The read ends 1 residue shy of where the CDR3 ends; the end is completed using the germline J gene. V gene TRBV15 combines with J gene TRBJ2-2; 12 bases align to TRBD2. Germline CDR1 and CDR2: SGHND and FRSKSL. The CDR3 is 16 residues long. The V and J ends lost 5 bases and 0 bases, in that order; junction bases with no gene match: 1. The CDR3 loop is CASSRDWGANTGQLYF. Partial CDR3 DNA: TGTGCCAGCAGTCGGGACTGGGGGGCAAACACCGGGCAGCTCTAC.

Concerning this clone itself: The listed genes are named as in mouse. The CDR3 end falls 1 residue outside the read, so it is completed with the germline J gene. The chain couples TRBV26 to TRBJ1-1; D might be TRBD1 (5 bases). Germline-derived CDR1 and CDR2 are KGHPV and FQNQEV (reference sequence). The CDR3 extends over 14 amino acids. Trimming stripped 4 bases from V and 3 bases from J, with 12 bases between. The sequenced part of the CDR3 DNA is TGTGCCAGCAGTCAGGGGAATGGGGACACAGAAGTCTTC. As protein: CASSQGNGDTEVF. The CDR3 as a whole reads CASSQGNGDTEVFF.

Comments on this clone: The genes are named according to mouse. With the read ending 1 residue before the CDR3 end, the germline J gene is used to fill in that end. V gene TRBV13-1 combines with J gene TRBJ2-7, with D hard to call. Germline V gene data show CDR1 as NSHNY and CDR2 as SYGAGN. The ends were cut back, 2 bases at V and 6 bases at J, with 6 bases in the middle. There are 11 residues in the CDR3. This CDR3 reads CASSERVEQYF. The DNA read from the CDR3 is TGTGCCAGCAGTGAACGGGTTGAACAGTAC.